This TCR beta chain was documented in a study of shared clonotypes between healthy human individuals. Background on the study: Serving as donors were two women and a few men, whose ages spanned 18 to 49. Each donor's CD4 naive and CD4 memory cells filled three plates apiece, CD8 naive two, and CD8 memory one.

V shed 4 bases and J shed 2 bases, with 16 bases lying between them. CDR1 is SGHNT, CDR2 YYREEE, per germline (reference sequence). The CDR3 is made up of 15 amino acids. Sequencing was performed with immunoSEQ multiplex PCR; in TCRdb, only in-frame clones are kept and a portion is missing. The table records about 2.3 million clones, approximately 93% of them present only once. Concerning this clone itself: The antigen remains undetermined.

Study findings and constraints: Memory subsets generally showed lower estimated richness than naive subsets.

The authors divided CD4+ cells into CD45RA+ naive and CD45RA-negative memory subsets. Sequencing was performed on naive CD4+ T cells from PBMCs. Subset specified: CD45RA+ positively selected. The chain uses TRBV5-4 and TRBJ2-7; D possibly corresponds to TRBD2 (7 bases). This TCR derives from a man between 18 and 35 years old in good health. Some clones in this sample may be carry-over from other donors' samples. The CDR3 spells CASSGKGEGPYEQYF. CDR3 bases: TGTGCCAGCAGCGGGAAGGGGGAGGGCCCCTACGAGCAGTACTTC.